The 16 T cell receptor beta chains below all came from one sample that was sequenced in a study of shared clonotypes between healthy human individuals. TCRdb's copy holds only in-frame clones and misses some; the assay was immunoSEQ multiplex PCR. The sample gives 2 million to 2.5 million clones, approximately 96% of which show up once; roughly 0.13% is in the top ten. The sample was naive CD4+ T cells sorted from blood. As to subset: CD45RA+ positively selected. The receptors derive from a young man in good health.

The chain recombines TRBV2 with TRBJ1-1; unclear D gene. Per germline, CDR1 SNHLY and CDR2 FYNNEI. V was pared by 3 bases and J by 5 bases, with 7 bases between. The CDR3 has 12 residues. The chain's CDR3 is CASSDLSTEAFF. CDR3 nucleotides: TGTGCCAGCAGTGATTTAAGTACTGAAGCTTTCTTT. Supplemented by reference TRBV2 and TRBJ1-1, the full variable domain reads EPEVTQTPSHQVTQMGQEVILRCVPISNHLYFYWYRQILGQKVEFLVSFYNNEISEKSEIFDDQFSVERPDGSNFTLKIRSTKLEDSAMYFCASSDLSTEAFFGQGTRLTVV.

The rearrangement uses TRBV7-9 and TRBJ2-6, with D hard to call. The CDR3 extends over 16 amino acids. The ends were cut back, 4 bases at V and 1 base at J, with 11 bases in the middle. Germline CDR1 SEHNR, CDR2 FQNEAQ (reference sequence). CDR3 loop: CASSSMGWSGANVLTF. CDR3 DNA: TGTGCCAGCAGCTCCATGGGCTGGTCTGGGGCCAACGTCCTGACTTTC.

The chain recombines TRBV6-5 with TRBJ2-1; 7 bases are shared with TRBD1. The CDR3 is 13 residues long. Unmatched junction bases numbered 4, after V lost 5 bases and J lost 6 bases. Per germline, CDR1 MNHEY and CDR2 SVGAGI. CDR3 bases: TGTGCCAGCAGTCCGACAGGGTTCAATGAGCAGTTCTTC. Protein product: CASSPTGFNEQFF.

The V gene is TRBV27, the J gene TRBJ2-7; D is undetermined. The CDR3 consists of 13 residues. Per the germline V gene, CDR1 is MNHEY and CDR2 is SMNVEV (reference sequence). The ends were cut back, 5 bases at V and 2 bases at J, with 10 bases in the middle. CDR3 nucleotide sequence: TGTGCCAGCAGTCCCCGGGCGACCTACGAGCAGTACTTC. Protein: CASSPRATYEQYF.

The gene calls are TRBV5-1 and TRBJ1-1; D gene unclear. Germline CDR1 is SGHRS and CDR2 is YFSETQ. The CDR3 sequence is 15 residues long. V was trimmed by 0 bases and J by 1 base, leaving 10 bases between them. In DNA form, the CDR3 reads TGCGCCAGCAGCTTGGATGGACGGTCGAACACTGAAGCTTTCTTT. It encodes CASSLDGRSNTEAFF.

The chain is built from TRBV5-1 and TRBJ2-1, with D tentatively TRBD1 or TRBD2 (5 bases each). The V gene lost 4 bases and the J gene lost 0 bases, with 11 bases spanning the gap. This CDR3 spans 15 amino acids. Germline V CDR1 and CDR2: SGHRS, YFSETQ. The CDR3: CASSPTGTSYNEQFF. In DNA, the CDR3 is TGCGCCAGCAGCCCGACCGGGACCTCCTACAATGAGCAGTTCTTC.

V is TRBV20-1 and J is TRBJ1-2, with 7 bases aligning to TRBD1. V lost 6 bases and J lost 8; bases outside the gene matches: 6. The CDR3 loop spans 11 amino acids. The germline CDR1 and CDR2 sequences are DFQATT and SNEGSKA (reference sequence). Here the CDR3 DNA reads TGCAGTGCCGAGACAGGGAGAGGCTACACCTTC. It encodes CSAETGRGYTF.

A note on this clone: In the same sample, other DNA sequences code for this CDR3. The chain uses TRBV6-5 and TRBJ2-5; TRBD2 might be the D (5 bases). Germline V gene data show CDR1 as MNHEY and CDR2 as SVGAGI. The V end was cut by 0 bases, the J end by 5 bases, with 10 bases between. CDR3 length: 14 residues. The CDR3, as DNA: TGTGCCAGCAGTTACTCAACTAGTTCCGAGACCCAGTACTTC. This codes for CASSYSTSSETQYF.

This chain connects TRBV19 to TRBJ2-2; 7 bases agree with TRBD1. Germline CDR1 reads LNHDA; CDR2 reads SQIVND (reference sequence). Trimming at V came to 4 bases and at J to 6 bases, leaving 8 bases not matched to a gene. CDR3 length: 15 amino acids. CDR3 region: CASSTGDSWSGELFF. Written as DNA, the CDR3 is TGTGCCAGTAGTACAGGGGACAGTTGGTCCGGGGAGCTGTTTTTT.

Turning to this clone: One junction end does not reproduce the germline sequence, and a read error may be involved. The CDR3 region is CASTLGGIISYEQYF. The CDR3 DNA follows: TGTGCCAGCACTTTAGGGGGAATTATCTCCTACGAGCAGTACTTC. The rearrangement joins TRBV28 to TRBJ2-7; tentatively, D is TRBD1 (6 bases). The germline CDR1 and CDR2 sequences are MDHEN and SYDVKM. The CDR3 length is 15 residues.

The chain links TRBV10-3 to TRBJ2-7, with 8 nucleotides matching TRBD1. J lost 4 bases, V lost 0 bases, and 8 bases had no gene match. The CDR3 is 16 amino acids. The germline gives CDR1 ENHRY, CDR2 SYGVKD. CDR3 bases: TGTGCCATCAGTGAGTCACAGGACAGGGCAAGGTACGAGCAGTACTTC. This translates into CAISESQDRARYEQYF.

V and J are TRBV27 and TRBJ2-7; tentatively, D is TRBD2 (6 bases). V was pared by 6 bases and J by 5 bases, with 14 bases between. Germline lookup yields CDR1 MNHEY and CDR2 SMNVEV (reference sequence). This CDR3 has 13 amino acids. The CDR3 nucleotides read TGTGCCAGCAGGACGGGAGTCTCAAACGAGCAGTACTTC. The encoded protein is CASRTGVSNEQYF.

The chain combines TRBV25-1 with TRBJ1-2, with D unclear. This CDR3 comprises 13 residues. Trimming left V 5 bases short and J 8 bases short, with 15 bases between. CDR1 and CDR2 (germline): MGHDK, SYGVNS. The CDR3 sequence is CASSHHEGYGYTF. DNA for the CDR3: TGTGCCAGCAGTCACCATGAGGGATACGGCTACACCTTC.

This clone showed up just a few times. This chain joins TRBV6-5 and TRBJ2-7; D ambiguous. The CDR3 is 15 residues long. CDR1 is MNHEY and CDR2 is SVGAGI in the germline V gene. V gave up 0 bases and J gave up 3 bases, with 12 bases separating them. This chain's CDR3 is CASSYSAYGNYEQYF. CDR3 DNA sequence: TGTGCCAGCAGTTACTCGGCCTACGGCAACTACGAGCAGTACTTC.

V usage is TRBV2 and J usage is TRBJ1-5; 7 nucleotides match TRBD1. The CDR3 runs 15 residues. The V and J ends lost 6 bases and 0 bases, in that order; junction bases with no gene match: 5. The germline gives CDR1 SNHLY, CDR2 FYNNEI. CDR3 loop: CASRGTDYSNQPQHF. The CDR3 DNA reads TGTGCCAGCAGGGGGACAGACTATAGCAATCAGCCCCAGCATTTT.

V is TRBV5-1 and J is TRBJ1-1; 8 bases are a match to TRBD1. Germline lookup yields CDR1 SGHRS and CDR2 YFSETQ. V shed 5 bases and J 2 bases; nucleotides not matched to a gene: 5. CDR3 size: 14 residues. The CDR3, as DNA: TGCGCCAGCAGAGTTACAGGGGGAAACACTGAAGCTTTCTTT. It yields the protein CASRVTGGNTEAFF.